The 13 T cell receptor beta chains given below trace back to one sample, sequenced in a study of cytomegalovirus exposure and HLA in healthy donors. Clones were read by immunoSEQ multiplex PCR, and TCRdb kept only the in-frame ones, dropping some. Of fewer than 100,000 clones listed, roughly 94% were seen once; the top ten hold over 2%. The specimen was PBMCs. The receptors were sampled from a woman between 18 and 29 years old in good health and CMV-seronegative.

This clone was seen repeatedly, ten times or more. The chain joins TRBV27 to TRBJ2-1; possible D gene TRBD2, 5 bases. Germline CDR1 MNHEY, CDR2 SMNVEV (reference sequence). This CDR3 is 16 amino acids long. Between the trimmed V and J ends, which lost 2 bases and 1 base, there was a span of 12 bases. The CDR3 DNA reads TGTGCCAGCAGTTTAGACTGGAGGACTTCCTACAATGAGCAGTTCTTC. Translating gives CASSLDWRTSYNEQFF.

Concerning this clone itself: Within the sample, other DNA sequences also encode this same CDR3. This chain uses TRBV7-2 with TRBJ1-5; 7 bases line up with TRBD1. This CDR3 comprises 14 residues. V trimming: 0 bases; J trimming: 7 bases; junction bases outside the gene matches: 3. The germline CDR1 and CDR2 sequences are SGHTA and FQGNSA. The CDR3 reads CASSLAGGDQPQHF. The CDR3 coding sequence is TGTGCCAGCAGCTTAGCAGGGGGCGACCAGCCCCAGCATTTT.

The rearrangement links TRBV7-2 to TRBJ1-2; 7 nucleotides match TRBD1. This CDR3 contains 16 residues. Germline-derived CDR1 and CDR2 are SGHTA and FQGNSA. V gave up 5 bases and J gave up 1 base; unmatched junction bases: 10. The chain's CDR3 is CASSGIRDSYNYGYTF. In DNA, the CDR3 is TGTGCCAGCAGCGGAATCAGGGACAGCTATAACTATGGCTACACCTTC.

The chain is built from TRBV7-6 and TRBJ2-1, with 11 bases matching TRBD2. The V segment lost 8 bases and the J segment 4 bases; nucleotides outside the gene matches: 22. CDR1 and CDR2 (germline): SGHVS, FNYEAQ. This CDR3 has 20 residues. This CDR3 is CASFFSFWGGTSGPYNEQFF. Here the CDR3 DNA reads TGTGCCAGCTTCTTTAGCTTCTGGGGGGGGACTAGCGGACCATACAATGAGCAGTTCTTC.

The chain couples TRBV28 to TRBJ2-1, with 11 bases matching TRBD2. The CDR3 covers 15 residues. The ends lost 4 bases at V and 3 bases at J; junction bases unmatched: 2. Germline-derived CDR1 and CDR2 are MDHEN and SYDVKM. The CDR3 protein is CASSYGLAGYNEQFF. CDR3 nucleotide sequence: TGTGCCAGCAGTTATGGACTAGCGGGCTACAATGAGCAGTTCTTC.

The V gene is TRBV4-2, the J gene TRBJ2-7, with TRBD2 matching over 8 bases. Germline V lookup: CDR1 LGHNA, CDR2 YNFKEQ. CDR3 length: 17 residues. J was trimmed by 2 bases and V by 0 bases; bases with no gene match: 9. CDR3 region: CASSQDPPSGGAYEQYF. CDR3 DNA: TGTGCCAGCAGCCAAGATCCCCCAAGCGGGGGAGCCTACGAGCAGTACTTC.

The CDR3 DNA sequence: TGTGCCAGCGGGCGGGGCGGGGACCCTTCCTACGAGCAGTACTTC. It codes for CASGRGGDPSYEQYF. The chain employs TRBV6-5 and TRBJ2-7, with D perhaps matching TRBD2 (6 bases). Germline CDR1 and CDR2: MNHEY and SVGAGI. This CDR3 has 15 amino acids. The V gene lost 8 bases and the J gene lost 1 base, with 18 bases spanning the gap.

CDR3 DNA: TGTGCCAGCAGCACCATTGGGACAGGGGTCAACTATGGCTACACCTTC. Encoded protein: CASSTIGTGVNYGYTF. The chain is built from TRBV7-9 and TRBJ1-2, with 10 nucleotides matching TRBD1. The CDR3 contains 16 residues. Germline V gives CDR1 SEHNR, CDR2 FQNEAQ (reference sequence). Trimming cost V 5 bases and J 2 bases; bases outside gene matches: 8.

CDR3 sequence (DNA): TGTGCCAGCAGCCCAGATGGGCGGGGGGGGCCCAATGAGCAGTTCTTC. Translated: CASSPDGRGGPNEQFF. J is TRBJ2-1 and V is TRBV7-8, with TRBD2 identical over 9 bases. J lost 6 bases, V lost 5 bases, and 11 bases had no gene match. Germline CDR1 and CDR2: SGHVS and FQNEAQ. The CDR3 extends over 16 amino acids. Complete variable domain (other parts from reference TRBV7-8 and TRBJ2-1): GAGVSQSPRYKVAKRGQDVALRCDPISGHVSLFWYQQALGQGPEFLTYFQNEAQLDKSGLPSDRFFAERPEGSVSTLKIQRTQQEDSAVYLCASSPDGRGGPNEQFFGPGTRLTVL.

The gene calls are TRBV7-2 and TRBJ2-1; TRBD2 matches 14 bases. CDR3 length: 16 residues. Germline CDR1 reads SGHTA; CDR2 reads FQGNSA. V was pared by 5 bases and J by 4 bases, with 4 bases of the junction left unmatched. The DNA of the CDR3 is TGTGCCAGCAGCGGACGACTAGCGGGGGGGTACAATGAGCAGTTCTTC. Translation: CASSGRLAGGYNEQFF.

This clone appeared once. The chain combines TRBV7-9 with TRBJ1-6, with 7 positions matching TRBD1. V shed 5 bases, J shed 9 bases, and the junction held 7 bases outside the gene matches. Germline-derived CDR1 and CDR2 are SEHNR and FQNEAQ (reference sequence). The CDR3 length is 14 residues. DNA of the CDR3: TGTGCCAGCAGCCCACAGGGGAGAGGTTCACCCCTCCACTTT. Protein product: CASSPQGRGSPLHF.

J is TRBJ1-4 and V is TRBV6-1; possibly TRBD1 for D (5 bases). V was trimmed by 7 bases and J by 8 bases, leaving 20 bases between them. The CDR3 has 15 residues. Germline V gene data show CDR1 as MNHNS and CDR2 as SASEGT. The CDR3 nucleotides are TGTGCCAGCAACCCTGGCCCAGGGTCAGGGGAAAAACTGTTTTTT. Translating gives CASNPGPGSGEKLFF.

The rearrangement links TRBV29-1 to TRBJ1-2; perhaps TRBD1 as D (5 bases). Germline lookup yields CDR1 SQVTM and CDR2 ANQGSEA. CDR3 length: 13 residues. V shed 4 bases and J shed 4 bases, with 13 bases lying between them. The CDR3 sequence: CSVGPQGSYGYTF. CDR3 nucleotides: TGCAGCGTTGGACCTCAGGGCTCCTATGGCTACACCTTC.